The T cell receptor (beta chain) described here comes from a study of blood T cells in healthy people across ages. Alongside a J-beta primer mix, a sample-barcoded 5' primer served in a second PCR lasting about 6 to 12 cycles. Sequencing yielded, for each sample, at least 3 million paired-end reads carrying CDR3. TCRdb re-derived calls from the 5' RACE reads in MiXCR, one entry per CDR3 protein. The sample has more than 550,000 distinct CDR3 sequences, about 20% seen once. This CDR3 contains 13 residues. V lost 10 bases and J lost 4, with 13 bases in between. Germline CDR1 is SEHNR and CDR2 is FQNEAQ (reference sequence). A remark on this clonotype: Its cognate antigen is unknown.

Study conclusions and caveats: Versus aged donors, long-lived donors had higher diversity and more naive CD4+ cells. Older age went with lower TCR beta diversity per million T cells, in a roughly linear way.

The clonotype was recovered from a man between 65 and 85 years old in good health. The rearrangement joins TRBV7-9 to TRBJ1-4; D gene unclear. Sequencing was done on a sample of blood. CDR3 in DNA: TGTGCCACCCTGGGAACACTTAATGAAAAACTGTTTTTT. Translated, it gives CATLGTLNEKLFF.